The sample holds a few counts of the clone carrying this T cell receptor (beta chain). Its specificity is not known. Cells sorted as Tregs were CD4+, CD25+ and CD127-/low. Whole-study results and caveats: Greatest tumor Treg TCR overlap was with tumor naive CD4+ cells. The TCR gene usage of tumor memory CD4+ T cells clustered together with blood and lymph node memory CD4+ cells and with lymph node naive CD4+ cells.

TCRdb recomputed calls from the 5' RACE reads with MiXCR, one row per CDR3 protein. The sample carries 55,000 or so distinct CDR3 sequences, 20% to 25% recorded once. The CDR3 is made up of 14 amino acids. Germline V gene sequence: CDR1 SGHTA, CDR2 FQGNSA. V was clipped by 2 bases and J by 1 base, with 7 bases between them. The rearrangement joins TRBV7-2 to TRBJ2-3; no clear D gene. This sequence originates from a female donor with breast cancer. Sequences were obtained from tumor-infiltrating Tregs sorted from the breast tumor. The CDR3 loop reads CASSLPRRTDTQYF. Written as DNA, the CDR3 is TGTGCCAGCAGCTTACCCCGGCGCACAGATACGCAGTATTTT.